The clone carrying this T cell receptor beta chain came up a few times. The antigen remains undetermined. The CDR3 totals 12 residues. V gave up 4 bases and J gave up 0 bases, with 5 bases separating them. Germline V lookup: CDR1 SQVTM, CDR2 ANQGSEA. Since all of the isolated RNA was reverse transcribed, expressed TCRB transcripts were what got sequenced. Method: immunoSEQ multiplex PCR; TCRdb's copy keeps in-frame clones and lacks some. The table has roughly 400,000 clones, more than 12% seen once. The data were obtained in a study of beta chain features in type 1 diabetes. Study background: There were 90 million to 110 million sorted cells examined across all samples.

The study's findings and limits: Sequencing from cDNA could over-represent high-TCR-expressing cells. The study found moderately but significantly shorter TCRB CDR3s in all four CD4+ subsets of Type 1 diabetes patients. The influence of HLA type on TCRB rearrangement stayed undetermined.

J is TRBJ2-3 and V is TRBV29-1; D is undetermined. The sequenced sample consisted of naive CD4+ T cells from blood. The sequence was obtained from a woman aged 18-29 years in good health. The CDR3 region has the DNA TGCAGCGTTGTACAGAGCACAGATACGCAGTATTTT. It encodes CSVVQSTDTQYF.